The T cell receptor beta chain under discussion was sequenced for a study of Ad26.COV2.S vaccination and SARS-CoV-2 variants. Stated treatment: about 20 received Ad26.COV2.S at low or high dose, single or two shots; 5 received placebo; per-sample allocation not given. Sampling took place 63 days after the first vaccine or placebo injection. Generated by immunoSEQ multiplex PCR, the TCRdb table keeps only in-frame clones and is missing some. The sample records about 350,000 clones, about nine tenths being singletons. Regarding the study as a whole: Responses of T cells in total may have been underestimated by the TCR breadth and depth analyses.

Germline V gives CDR1 LGHNA, CDR2 YNFKEQ. V dropped 1 base and J dropped 4 bases, with 10 bases sitting between them. CDR3 length equals 14 residues. As concerns this clone: Its antigen remains unidentified.

The chain couples TRBV4-2 to TRBJ1-2; D is possibly TRBD1 (5 bases). Sequencing used peripheral blood, obtained in a trial of Ad26.COV2.S vaccine versus placebo. The source of this sequence is a person aged 18-60 years who received the Ad26.COV2.S COVID-19 vaccine or a placebo. The CDR3 nucleotides are TGTGCCAGCAGCCAAGGGCCGACAGTCTATGGCTACACCTTC. As protein: CASSQGPTVYGYTF.